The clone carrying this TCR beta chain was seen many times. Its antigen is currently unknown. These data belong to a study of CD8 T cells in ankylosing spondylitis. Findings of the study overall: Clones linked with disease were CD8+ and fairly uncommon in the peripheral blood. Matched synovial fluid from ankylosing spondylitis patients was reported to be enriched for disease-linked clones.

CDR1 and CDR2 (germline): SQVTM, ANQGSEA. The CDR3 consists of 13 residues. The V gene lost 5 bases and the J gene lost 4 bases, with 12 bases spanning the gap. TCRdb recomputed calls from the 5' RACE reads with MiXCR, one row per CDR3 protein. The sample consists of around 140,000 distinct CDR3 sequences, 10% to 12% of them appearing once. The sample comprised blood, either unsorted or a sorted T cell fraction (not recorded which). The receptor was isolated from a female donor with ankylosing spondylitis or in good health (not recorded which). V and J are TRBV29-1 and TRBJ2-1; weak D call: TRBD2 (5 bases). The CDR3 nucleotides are TGCAGCGTTTCCGGGAATGGATACAATGAGCAGTTCTTC. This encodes CSVSGNGYNEQFF.